The following is a T cell receptor beta chain sequence with its context. The antigen it binds to is not known. No base qualities exist here, and no much larger clone lies one base off it. The CDR3 runs 13 residues from the cysteine to the phenylalanine. The only DNA kept is the CDR3, 39 bases in frame from the first base. CDR1 and CDR2 were assigned from the germline V gene as SGHTA and FQGTGA. V lost 8 bases and J lost 5 bases; the stretch between them is 14 bases long. The data stem from a study of cytomegalovirus exposure and HLA in healthy donors (TCRdb year 2017). Broadly, across the study: According to a later analysis, one platform produced both the 100 to 150 validation repertoires and the 670 or so repertoires of the first cohort. The study aimed to test whether signatures of past pathogen exposure could be identified by cataloging public T cell receptors. Besides the first cohort of roughly 700 subjects, a separate validation cohort made up of 95 to 150 different subjects was used. To predict cytomegalovirus infection status, the study brought together high-throughput TCR immunosequencing, statistical association of individual TCRs with disease status, and machine learning. The paper as a whole reports these results and caveats: A total of fewer than 200 TCR beta chains were listed by the study as associated with cytomegalovirus. Of the cluster scores, 90% to 95% were above 0 in a later analysis, which found that TCRs clustered in the first cohort also tended to co-occur in the 95 to 150 validation repertoires. Across donors, most TCR sequences were observed very rarely, whereas some public TCRs were present in many individuals. It was suggested by the authors that the approach could potentially be generalized to other disease states and immunological phenotypes. The validation cohort had no HLA typing available for a later analysis, so co-occurrence within that cohort was assessed over all 120 or so repertoires. The classifier was reported to diagnose cytomegalovirus status with high specificity and sensitivity in both the original cohort and the validation cohort. In vitro tests confirmed that a few of the cytomegalovirus-associated TCR beta chains recognize cytomegalovirus antigens.

The donors were included in the validation cohort of some 110 subjects, a group kept apart from the roughly 670-subject first cohort. The method was the immunoSEQ multiplex PCR assay. In the original analysis: A statistical classification framework was built to diagnose cytomegalovirus status from the catalog of TCR beta chain sequences. The table was pulled from immuneACCESS by TCRdb, which kept in-frame rearrangements only. Such tables lose some clones; where checked, under half of the loss comes from unresolved V genes, and the rest has no known cause. The V and J calls and clone size come from that table; D and trimming were worked out from the DNA. This sample is represented by hundreds of thousands of clones; less than 90% of them were singletons. The ten most abundant clones make up 5.5% to 6.5% of the sample.

This sequence uses TRBV7-3 and TRBJ2-3; TRBD2 is possibly the D segment (7 matching bases). The TCR sequence derives from a woman aged 18 to 35 in good health and CMV-seronegative. The specimen was PBMCs. The nucleotide sequence is given as TGTGCCAGCCAACGGGGGGCGGGAGATACGCAGTATTTT. The translation is CASQRGAGDTQYF.